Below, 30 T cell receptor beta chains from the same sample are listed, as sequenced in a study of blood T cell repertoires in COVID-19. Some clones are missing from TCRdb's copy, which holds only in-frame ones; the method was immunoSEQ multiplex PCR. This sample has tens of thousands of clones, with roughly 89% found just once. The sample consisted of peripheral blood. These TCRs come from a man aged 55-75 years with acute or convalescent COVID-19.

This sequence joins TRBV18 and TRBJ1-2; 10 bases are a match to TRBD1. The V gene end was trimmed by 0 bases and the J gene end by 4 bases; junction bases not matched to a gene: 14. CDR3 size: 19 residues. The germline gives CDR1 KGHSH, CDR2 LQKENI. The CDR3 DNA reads TGTGCCAGCTCACCACCGGCCTCTGTACCGGGACAGGGGACCTATGGCTACACCTTC. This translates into CASSPPASVPGQGTYGYTF.

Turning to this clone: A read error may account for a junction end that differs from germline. The CDR3 DNA follows: TGTGCCAGTAGTGTAGACGGGGTGAACACTGAAGCTTTCTTT. The encoded protein is CASSVDGVNTEAFF. The chain links TRBV19 to TRBJ1-1; D not certain. There are 14 residues in the CDR3. Per germline, CDR1 LNHDA and CDR2 SQIVND (reference sequence).

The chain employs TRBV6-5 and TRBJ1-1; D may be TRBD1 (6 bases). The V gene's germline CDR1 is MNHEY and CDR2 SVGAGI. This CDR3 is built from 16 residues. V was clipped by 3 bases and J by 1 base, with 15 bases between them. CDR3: CASSYGGLGTNTEAFF. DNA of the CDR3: TGTGCCAGCAGTTATGGGGGCTTAGGAACGAACACTGAAGCTTTCTTT.

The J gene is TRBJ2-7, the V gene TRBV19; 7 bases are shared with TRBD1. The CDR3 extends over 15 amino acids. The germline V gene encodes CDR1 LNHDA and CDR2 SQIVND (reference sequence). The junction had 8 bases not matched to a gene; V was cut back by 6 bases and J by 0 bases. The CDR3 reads CASSQTGDPSYEQYF. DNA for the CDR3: TGTGCCAGTAGCCAAACAGGGGATCCCTCCTACGAGCAGTACTTC.

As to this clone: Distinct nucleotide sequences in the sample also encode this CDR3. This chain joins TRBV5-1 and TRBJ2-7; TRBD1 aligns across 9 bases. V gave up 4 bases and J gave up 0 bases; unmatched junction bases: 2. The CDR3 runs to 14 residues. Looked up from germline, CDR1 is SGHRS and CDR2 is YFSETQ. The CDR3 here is CASSPGQGSYEQYF. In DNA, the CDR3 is TGCGCCAGCAGCCCGGGACAGGGCTCCTACGAGCAGTACTTC.

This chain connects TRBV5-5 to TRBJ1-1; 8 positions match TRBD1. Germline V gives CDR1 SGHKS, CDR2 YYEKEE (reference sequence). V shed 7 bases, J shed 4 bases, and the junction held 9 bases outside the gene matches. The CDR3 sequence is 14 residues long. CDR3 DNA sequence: TGTGCCAGCCTGCTACAGGGGGTGAGCACTGAAGCTTTCTTT. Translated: CASLLQGVSTEAFF. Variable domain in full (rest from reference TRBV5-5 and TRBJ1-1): DAGVTQSPTHLIKTRGQQVTLRCSPISGHKSVSWYQQVLGQGPQFIFQYYEKEERGRGNFPDRFSARQFPNYSSELNVNALLLGDSALYLCASLLQGVSTEAFFGQGTRLTVV.

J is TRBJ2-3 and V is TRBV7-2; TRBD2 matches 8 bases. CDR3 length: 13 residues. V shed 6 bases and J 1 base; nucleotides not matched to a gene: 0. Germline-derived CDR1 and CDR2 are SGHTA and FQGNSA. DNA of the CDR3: TGTGCCAGCAGTAGCGGGGGCACAGATACGCAGTATTTT. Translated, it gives CASSSGGTDTQYF.

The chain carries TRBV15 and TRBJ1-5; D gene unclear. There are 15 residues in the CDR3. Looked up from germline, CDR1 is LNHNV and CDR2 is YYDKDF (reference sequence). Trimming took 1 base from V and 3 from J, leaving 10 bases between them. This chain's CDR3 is CATSRAGVLNQPQHF. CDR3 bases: TGTGCCACCAGCAGAGCTGGAGTGCTCAATCAGCCCCAGCATTTT.

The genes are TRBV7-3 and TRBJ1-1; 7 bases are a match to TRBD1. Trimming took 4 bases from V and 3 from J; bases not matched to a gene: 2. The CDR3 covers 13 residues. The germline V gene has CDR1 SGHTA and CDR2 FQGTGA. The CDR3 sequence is CASSSTGYTEAFF. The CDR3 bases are TGTGCCAGCAGCTCGACAGGGTACACTGAAGCTTTCTTT.

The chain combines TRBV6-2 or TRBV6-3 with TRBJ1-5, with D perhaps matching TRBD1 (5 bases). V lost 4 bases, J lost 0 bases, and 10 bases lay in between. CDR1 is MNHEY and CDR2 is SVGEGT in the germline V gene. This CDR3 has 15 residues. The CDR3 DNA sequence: TGTGCCAGCAGTTTTCAGGGTTATAGCAATCAGCCCCAGCATTTT. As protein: CASSFQGYSNQPQHF.

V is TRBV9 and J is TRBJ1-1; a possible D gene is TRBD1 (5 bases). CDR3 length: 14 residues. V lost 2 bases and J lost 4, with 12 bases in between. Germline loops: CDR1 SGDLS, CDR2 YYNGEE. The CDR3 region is CASSVVGVGTEAFF. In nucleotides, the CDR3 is TGTGCCAGCAGCGTCGTAGGGGTTGGCACTGAAGCTTTCTTT.

CDR3 bases: TGCGCCAGCAGCCCGGATCTTGGCCAGGTCTATGGCTACACCTTC. Protein product: CASSPDLGQVYGYTF. The rearrangement uses TRBV4-1 and TRBJ1-2; D not resolved. Trimming cost V 4 bases and J 4 bases, with 16 bases left between them. This CDR3 region has 15 residues. Germline CDR1 reads MGHRA; CDR2 reads YSYEKL.

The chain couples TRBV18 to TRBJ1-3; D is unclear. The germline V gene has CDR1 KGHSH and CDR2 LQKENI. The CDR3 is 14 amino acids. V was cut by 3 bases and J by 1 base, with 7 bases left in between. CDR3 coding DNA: TGTGCCAGCTCACCCGCCAGGTCTGGAAACACCATATATTTT. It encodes CASSPARSGNTIYF. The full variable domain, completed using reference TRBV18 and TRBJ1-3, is NAGVMQNPRHLVRRRGQEARLRCSPMKGHSHVYWYRQLPEEGLKFMVYLQKENIIDESGMPKERFSAEFPKEGPSILRIQQVVRGDSAAYFCASSPARSGNTIYFGEGSWLTVV.

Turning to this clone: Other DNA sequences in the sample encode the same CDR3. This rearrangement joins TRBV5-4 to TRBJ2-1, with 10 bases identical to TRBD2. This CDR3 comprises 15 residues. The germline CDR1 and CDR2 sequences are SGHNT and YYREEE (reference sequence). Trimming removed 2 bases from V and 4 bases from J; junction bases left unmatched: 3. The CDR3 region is CASSLRTSGYNEQFF. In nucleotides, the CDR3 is TGTGCCAGCAGCTTACGGACTAGCGGTTACAATGAGCAGTTCTTC.

The chain's CDR3 is CASSLSGRGDSPLHF. As DNA, the CDR3 is TGTGCCAGCAGTTTATCCGGCAGGGGAGATTCACCCCTCCACTTT. The chain joins TRBV27 to TRBJ1-6; maybe TRBD1 (6 bases). The germline V gene encodes CDR1 MNHEY and CDR2 SMNVEV (reference sequence). The CDR3 contains 15 residues. V was pared by 0 bases and J by 8 bases, with 11 bases between.

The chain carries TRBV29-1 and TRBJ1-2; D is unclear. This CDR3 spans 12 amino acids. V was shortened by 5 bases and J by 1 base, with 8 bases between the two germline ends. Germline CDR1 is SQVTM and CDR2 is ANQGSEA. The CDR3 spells CSVRTDNYGYTF. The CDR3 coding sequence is TGCAGCGTTAGGACTGATAACTATGGCTACACCTTC.

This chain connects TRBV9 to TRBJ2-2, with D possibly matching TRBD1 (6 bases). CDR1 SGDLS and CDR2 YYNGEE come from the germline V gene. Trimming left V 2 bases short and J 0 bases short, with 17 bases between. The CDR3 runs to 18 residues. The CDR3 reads CASSVQTGPLANTGELFF. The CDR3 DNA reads TGTGCCAGCAGCGTCCAGACAGGCCCGTTAGCGAACACCGGGGAGCTGTTTTTT. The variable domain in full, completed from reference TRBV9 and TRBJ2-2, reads DSGVTQTPKHLITATGQRVTLRCSPRSGDLSVYWYQQSLDQGLQFLIQYYNGEERAKGNILERFSAQQFPDLHSELNLSSLELGDSALYFCASSVQTGPLANTGELFFGEGSRLTVL.

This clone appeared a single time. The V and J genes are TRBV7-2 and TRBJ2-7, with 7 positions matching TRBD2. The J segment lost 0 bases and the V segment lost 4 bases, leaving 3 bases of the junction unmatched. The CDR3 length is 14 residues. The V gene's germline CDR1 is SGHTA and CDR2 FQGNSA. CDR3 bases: TGTGCCAGCAGCTACGGGGGGAGCTCCTACGAGCAGTACTTC. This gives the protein CASSYGGSSYEQYF.

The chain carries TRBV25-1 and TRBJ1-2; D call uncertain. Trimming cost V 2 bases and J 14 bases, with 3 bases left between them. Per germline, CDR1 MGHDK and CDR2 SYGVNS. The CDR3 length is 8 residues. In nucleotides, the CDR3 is TGTGCCAGCAGTGAAATAACCTTC. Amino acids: CASSEITF.

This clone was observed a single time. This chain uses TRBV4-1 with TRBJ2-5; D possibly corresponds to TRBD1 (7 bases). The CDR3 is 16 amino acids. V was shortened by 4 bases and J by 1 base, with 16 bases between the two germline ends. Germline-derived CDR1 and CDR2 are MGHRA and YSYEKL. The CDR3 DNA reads TGCGCCAGCAGCCGGGGGGCGGCAGGGGGCCAAGAGACCCAGTACTTC. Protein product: CASSRGAAGGQETQYF.

The CDR3 region is CASSQAGLRQHNEQFF. The DNA for the CDR3 is TGCGCCAGCAGCCAAGCGGGACTGAGACAGCACAATGAGCAGTTCTTC. The chain links TRBV4-1 to TRBJ2-1, with a possible D match to TRBD2 (6 bases). Germline values: CDR1 MGHRA, CDR2 YSYEKL. V was cut by 1 base and J by 5 bases, with 15 bases left in between. The CDR3 is made up of 16 amino acids.

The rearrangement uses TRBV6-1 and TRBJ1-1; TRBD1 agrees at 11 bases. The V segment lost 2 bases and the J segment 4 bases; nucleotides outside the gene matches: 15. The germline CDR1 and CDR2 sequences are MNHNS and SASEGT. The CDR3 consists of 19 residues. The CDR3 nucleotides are TGTGCCAGCAGTGAATGGAGGAGGACAGGGGGCCAATCCGGCACTGAAGCTTTCTTT. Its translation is CASSEWRRTGGQSGTEAFF.

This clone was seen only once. Written as DNA, the CDR3 is TGTGCCACCAGCAGAGATTGGTTAGCGGAAGAGACCCAGTACTTC. It codes for CATSRDWLAEETQYF. This chain uses TRBV15 with TRBJ2-5; D possibly corresponds to TRBD2 (6 bases). V was cut by 0 bases and J by 3 bases, with 11 bases left in between. Looked up from germline, CDR1 is LNHNV and CDR2 is YYDKDF (reference sequence). This CDR3 region has 15 residues.

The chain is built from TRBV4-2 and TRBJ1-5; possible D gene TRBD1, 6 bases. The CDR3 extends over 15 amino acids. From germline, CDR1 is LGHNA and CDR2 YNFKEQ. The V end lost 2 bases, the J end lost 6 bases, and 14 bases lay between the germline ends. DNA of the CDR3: TGTGCCAGCAGCCAATCAAACCAGGGGACTCAGCCCCAGCATTTT. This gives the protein CASSQSNQGTQPQHF.

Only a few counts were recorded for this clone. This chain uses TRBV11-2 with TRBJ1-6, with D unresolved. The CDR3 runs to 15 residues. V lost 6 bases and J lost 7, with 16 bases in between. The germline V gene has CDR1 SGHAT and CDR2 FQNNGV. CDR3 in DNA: TGTGCCAGCAGAATTTCGACCGGGGTAAATTCACCCCTCCACTTT. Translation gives CASRISTGVNSPLHF.

In nucleotides, the CDR3 is TGTGCCAGCAGTGGACAGTACAATCAGCCCCAGCATTTT. Protein: CASSGQYNQPQHF. The chain recombines TRBV27 with TRBJ1-5, with D perhaps matching TRBD1 (6 bases). The germline gives CDR1 MNHEY, CDR2 SMNVEV (reference sequence). Deletions cut 5 bases from V and 3 bases from J, with 8 bases between. The CDR3 contains 13 residues.

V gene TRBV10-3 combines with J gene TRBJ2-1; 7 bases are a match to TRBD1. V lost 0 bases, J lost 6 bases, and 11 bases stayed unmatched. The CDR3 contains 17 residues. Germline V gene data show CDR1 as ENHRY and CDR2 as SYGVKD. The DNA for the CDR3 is TGTGCCATCAGTGAGTCGACACTAACGAGACAGGGCAATGAGCAGTTCTTC. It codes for CAISESTLTRQGNEQFF.

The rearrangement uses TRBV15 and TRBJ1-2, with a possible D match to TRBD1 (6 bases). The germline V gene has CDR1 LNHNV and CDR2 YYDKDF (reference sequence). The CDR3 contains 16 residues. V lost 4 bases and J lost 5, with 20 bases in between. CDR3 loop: CATSTPPGGRKYGYTF. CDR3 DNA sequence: TGTGCCACCAGCACACCCCCCGGGGGGCGTAAGTATGGCTACACCTTC. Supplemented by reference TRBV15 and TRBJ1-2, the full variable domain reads DAMVIQNPRYQVTQFGKPVTLSCSQTLNHNVMYWYQQKSSQAPKLLFHYYDKDFNNEADTPDNFQSRRPNTSFCFLDIRSPGLGDTAMYLCATSTPPGGRKYGYTFGSGTRLTVV.

CDR3 DNA: TGTGCCACCGGCGGGGCATGGGATACGCAGTATTTT. Translated: CATGGAWDTQYF. This chain uses TRBV6-5 with TRBJ2-3; tentatively, D is TRBD2 (6 bases). Germline V CDR1 and CDR2: MNHEY, SVGAGI. The CDR3 runs 12 residues. Trimming cost V 10 bases and J 6 bases, with 14 bases left between them.

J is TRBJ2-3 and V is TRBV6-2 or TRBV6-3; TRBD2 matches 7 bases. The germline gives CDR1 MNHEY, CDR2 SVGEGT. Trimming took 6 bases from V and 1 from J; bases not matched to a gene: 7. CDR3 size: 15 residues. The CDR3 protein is CASSRSGERTDTQYF. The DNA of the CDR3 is TGTGCCAGCAGCCGCAGCGGGGAGCGCACAGATACGCAGTATTTT.